The following is a TCR beta chain sequence with its context. This entry is derived from a study of shared clonotypes between healthy human individuals. Produced via immunoSEQ multiplex PCR; TCRdb's table is partial and in-frame only. The data contain more than 850,000 clones, roughly 74% of them singletons. Germline V gives CDR1 SGHRS, CDR2 YFSETQ. The CDR3 is 16 residues long. V lost 4 bases to trimming and J lost 8 bases, with 21 bases between them. This sequence originates from a man between 18 and 35 years old in good health. Some clones in this sample may be carry-over from other donors' samples. Sample: memory CD4+ T cells from PBMCs. Described subset: CD45RA-negative fraction. The chain has TRBV5-1 and TRBJ1-4; D perhaps matches TRBD1 (5 bases). For the CDR3, the DNA is TGCGCCAGCAGCCGCGCGGGACCTTTAAGGGAGGAAAAACTGTTTTTT. It encodes CASSRAGPLREEKLFF. Supplemented by reference TRBV5-1 and TRBJ1-4, the full variable domain reads KAGVTQTPRYLIKTRGQQVTLSCSPISGHRSVSWYQQTPGQGLQFLFEYFSETQRNKGNFPGRFSGRQFSNSRSEMNVSTLELGDSALYLCASSRAGPLREEKLFFGSGTQLSVL.